This TCR beta chain is drawn from a study of blood T cell repertoires in COVID-19. The wider study: Researchers got acute and convalescent COVID-19 samples from the United States, Italy and Spain.

Seattle cases were enrolled at active infection and followed longitudinally. The repertoire was sequenced with immunoSEQ multiplex PCR; TCRdb's copy has only in-frame clones and lacks some. The sample lists 150,000 to 200,000 clones, under 85% occurring once. The CDR3 length is 12 residues. Germline values: CDR1 MDHEN, CDR2 SYDVKM. V lost 5 bases to trimming and J lost 0 bases, with 2 bases between them. Concerning this clone itself: This same CDR3 is encoded by further DNA sequences in the sample.

This TCR came from a woman in her sixties or seventies with COVID-19, enrolled during active disease. The chain has TRBV28 and TRBJ2-1; D remains ambiguous. The specimen was peripheral blood. This CDR3 is CASSLSYNEQFF. DNA of the CDR3: TGTGCCAGCAGTCTCTCCTACAATGAGCAGTTCTTC.